These 21 T cell receptor beta chains were sequenced from one sample in a study of shared clonotypes between healthy human individuals. Only in-frame clones appear in the TCRdb table, and some are missing; sequencing was by immunoSEQ multiplex PCR. The table has about 330,000 clones, around 72% seen once. The sequenced material came from memory CD4+ T cells sorted from blood. Indicated subset: CD45RA-negative fraction. The receptor set was obtained from a man aged 25-40 years in good health.

V and J are TRBV4-1 and TRBJ2-7, with 7 positions matching TRBD2. CDR3 size: 15 residues. V shed 4 bases and J 9 bases; nucleotides not matched to a gene: 15. Per germline, CDR1 MGHRA and CDR2 YSYEKL. CDR3 sequence: CASSPRWGGDSGQYF. The CDR3 DNA is TGCGCCAGCAGCCCCCGATGGGGGGGGGATAGTGGGCAGTACTTC.

This clone came up many times. J is TRBJ2-7 and V is TRBV29-1, with 11 bases that match TRBD2. This CDR3 contains 15 residues. With 3 bases clipped from V and 2 bases from J, the junction kept 6 bases outside the gene matches. Germline V CDR1 and CDR2: SQVTM, ANQGSEA. The chain's CDR3 is CSVETSGVNAYEQYF. CDR3 DNA: TGCAGCGTTGAGACTAGCGGGGTAAACGCCTACGAGCAGTACTTC.

This clone was observed many times. The genes are TRBV2 and TRBJ1-1, with 7 bases identical to TRBD1. CDR1 is SNHLY, CDR2 FYNNEI, per germline. CDR3 size: 13 residues. V was clipped by 6 bases and J by 11 bases; unmatched bases: 12. The CDR3 region is CASRQDSQGPAFF. CDR3 DNA sequence: TGTGCCAGCAGGCAAGATTCACAGGGGCCGGCTTTCTTT.

J is TRBJ2-1 and V is TRBV29-1; 9 positions match TRBD2. CDR3 length equals 14 residues. Germline V gives CDR1 SQVTM, CDR2 ANQGSEA. Trimming took 1 base from V and 7 from J; bases not matched to a gene: 5. The CDR3 nucleotides are TGCAGCGTTGAAGGCGGGAGGGCCTCGAATGAGCAGTTCTTC. It specifies CSVEGGRASNEQFF.

The V gene is TRBV10-1, the J gene TRBJ2-7; D may match TRBD1 or TRBD2 (10 bases each). The V gene's germline CDR1 is WNHNN and CDR2 SYGVQD (reference sequence). This CDR3 spans 17 amino acids. V dropped 10 bases and J dropped 3 bases, with 28 bases sitting between them. This CDR3 is CATPGQGSGRDHYEQYF. In nucleotides, the CDR3 is TGCGCCACTCCGGGACAGGGGAGCGGGAGGGATCACTACGAGCAGTACTTC.

The CDR3 is CAGNDLTDTQYF. CDR3 bases: TGTGCCGGAAACGATCTCACAGATACGCAGTATTTT. The chain recombines TRBV2 with TRBJ2-3, with D hard to call. Trimming removed 11 bases at V and 2 bases at J, with 11 bases between. This CDR3 has 12 residues. Germline V CDR1 and CDR2: SNHLY, FYNNEI.

The V and J genes are TRBV2 and TRBJ2-1, with 14 bases that match TRBD2. The CDR3 has 16 amino acids. The germline gives CDR1 SNHLY, CDR2 FYNNEI. J was trimmed by 3 bases and V by 6 bases; bases with no gene match: 4. The CDR3 region has the DNA TGTGCCAGCAGACGACTAGCGGGAGGGAACTACAATGAGCAGTTCTTC. Its protein product is CASRRLAGGNYNEQFF.

V gene TRBV25-1 combines with J gene TRBJ2-2, with 7 bases fitting TRBD1. V shed 3 bases and J 4 bases; nucleotides not matched to a gene: 14. The V gene's germline CDR1 is MGHDK and CDR2 SYGVNS. The CDR3 consists of 18 residues. Here the CDR3 DNA reads TGTGCCAGCAGTGATCTTAAACTAATGGGACAGACCACCGGGGAGCTGTTTTTT. Its translation: CASSDLKLMGQTTGELFF.

This clone was seen a few times. The rearrangement uses TRBV29-1 and TRBJ2-5; 10 bases are shared with TRBD1. The ends lost 1 base at V and 4 bases at J; junction bases unmatched: 6. The CDR3 length is 15 residues. Per germline, CDR1 SQVTM and CDR2 ANQGSEA. CDR3 bases: TGCAGCGTTGAAGGTGGGACAGGGGAAGCAGAGACCCAGTACTTC. It translates to CSVEGGTGEAETQYF.

DNA of the CDR3: TGTGCCAGCAGCTGGACACCCGGCAATAGAAACGAGCAGTACTTC. Encoded protein: CASSWTPGNRNEQYF. The chain links TRBV2 to TRBJ2-7; possibly TRBD1 for D (5 bases). The CDR3 runs 15 residues. V lost 6 bases and J 5 bases, leaving 20 bases between the germline ends. Per germline, CDR1 SNHLY and CDR2 FYNNEI.

V gene TRBV2 combines with J gene TRBJ2-1, with 7 bases identical to TRBD2. From germline, CDR1 is SNHLY and CDR2 FYNNEI. This CDR3 contains 13 residues. With V trimmed by 7 bases and J by 9 bases, 9 bases remained unmatched. Written as DNA, the CDR3 is TGTGCCAGCACAAGACTAGCTGGCAGTGAGCAGTTCTTC. Its protein product is CASTRLAGSEQFF. Filled out from reference TRBV2 and TRBJ2-1, the complete variable domain reads EPEVTQTPSHQVTQMGQEVILRCVPISNHLYFYWYRQILGQKVEFLVSFYNNEISEKSEIFDDQFSVERPDGSNFTLKIRSTKLEDSAMYFCASTRLAGSEQFFGPGTRLTVL.

The rearrangement joins TRBV2 to TRBJ2-5; D is ambiguous. Germline V lookup: CDR1 SNHLY, CDR2 FYNNEI. The CDR3 totals 12 residues. V lost 4 bases and J 5 bases, leaving 8 bases between the germline ends. CDR3 sequence: CASSVVWETQYF. DNA of the CDR3: TGTGCCAGCAGTGTCGTTTGGGAGACCCAGTACTTC.

The chain is built from TRBV2 and TRBJ1-4; D is undetermined. The V end lost 2 bases, the J end lost 10 bases, and 11 bases lay between the germline ends. Germline CDR1 and CDR2: SNHLY and FYNNEI. The CDR3 is made up of 13 amino acids. This CDR3 is CASSEHGDGKLFF. The CDR3 DNA sequence: TGTGCCAGCAGTGAACATGGGGATGGAAAACTGTTTTTT.

V gene TRBV15 combines with J gene TRBJ2-1; D gene unclear. The CDR3 runs 14 residues. Germline V gene lookup returns CDR1 LNHNV and CDR2 YYDKDF (reference sequence). Trimming cost V 7 bases and J 6 bases, with 16 bases left between them. The CDR3 region has the DNA TGTGCCACCATTGAAACTTACAATCGCAATGAGCAGTTCTTC. It translates to CATIETYNRNEQFF.

This chain uses TRBV6-6 with TRBJ2-5; D is undetermined. Germline values: CDR1 MNHNY, CDR2 SVGAGI (reference sequence). This CDR3 has 13 amino acids. V lost 8 bases, J lost 1 base, and 11 bases lay in between. CDR3 DNA: TGTGCCAGCCTCGAACCTCCCCAAGAGACCCAGTACTTC. As protein: CASLEPPQETQYF.

The V call is TRBV14, the J call TRBJ2-7; tentative D call: TRBD2 (6 bases). V gave up 3 bases and J gave up 7 bases, with 13 bases separating them. The CDR3 runs 13 residues. CDR1 SGHDN and CDR2 FVKESK come from the germline V gene. DNA of the CDR3: TGTGCCAGCAGCCAGGGACTGGGGCGGGAGCAGTACTTC. Translation: CASSQGLGREQYF.

The V gene is TRBV10-3, the J gene TRBJ2-4, with D possibly TRBD2 on 6 matching bases. The V gene lost 4 bases and the J gene lost 5 bases, with 12 bases spanning the gap. Per germline, CDR1 ENHRY and CDR2 SYGVKD. The CDR3 contains 14 residues. CDR3 DNA sequence: TGTGCCATCAGTGGGGACTTGGGGGAAAACATTCAGTACTTC. Translating gives CAISGDLGENIQYF.

The genes are TRBV5-1 and TRBJ2-5; D uncertain. Germline V gene lookup returns CDR1 SGHRS and CDR2 YFSETQ. There are 13 residues in the CDR3. Trimming took off 1 base at V and 5 bases at J, with 9 bases between the two ends. The CDR3 protein is CASSLWADETQYF. The CDR3 DNA reads as TGCGCCAGCAGCTTGTGGGCAGACGAGACCCAGTACTTC. Using reference TRBV5-1 and TRBJ2-5 for the parts outside the CDR3, the full variable domain is KAGVTQTPRYLIKTRGQQVTLSCSPISGHRSVSWYQQTPGQGLQFLFEYFSETQRNKGNFPGRFSGRQFSNSRSEMNVSTLELGDSALYLCASSLWADETQYFGPGTRLLVL.

This rearrangement joins TRBV5-6 to TRBJ2-7, with D unclear. V was cut by 2 bases and J by 9 bases, with 9 bases left in between. The germline V gene encodes CDR1 SGHDT and CDR2 YYEEEE. The CDR3 consists of 11 residues. CDR3 residues: CASSLNRRQYF. The CDR3 DNA is TGTGCCAGCAGCTTAAATCGGAGGCAGTACTTC.

The V call is TRBV11-2, the J call TRBJ2-4; D might be TRBD1 (5 bases). Germline V CDR1 and CDR2: SGHAT, FQNNGV. V shed 4 bases and J shed 1 base, with 14 bases lying between them. This CDR3 is 16 amino acids long. This CDR3 is CASSSQDRDAKNIQYF. CDR3 coding DNA: TGTGCCAGCAGCTCCCAAGACAGAGACGCCAAAAACATTCAGTACTTC.

The chain couples TRBV10-1 to TRBJ2-7; D might be TRBD2 (7 bases). This CDR3 is 17 amino acids long. Germline V lookup: CDR1 WNHNN, CDR2 SYGVQD (reference sequence). Trimming took 0 bases from V and 0 from J, leaving 15 bases between them. This CDR3 is CASSESGLADSSYEQYF. The CDR3 DNA reads TGCGCCAGCAGTGAGTCAGGGCTAGCGGACAGCTCCTACGAGCAGTACTTC.